This is a list of T cell receptor beta chains from one sample in a study of OX40 agonist ivuxolimab in advanced cancers. Clones were sequenced by immunoSEQ multiplex PCR, and TCRdb holds only the in-frame ones, with some missing. The sample consists of 80,000 or so clones, around 83% of them appearing once. The starting material was CD4+ or CD8+ T cells sorted from blood, obtained in a trial of the OX40 agonist ivuxolimab. These receptor sequences come from an adult with an advanced solid tumor such as melanoma, head and neck, liver or kidney cancer. The CDR3 runs from the conserved cysteine through the conserved F or W. D genes are given only for firm matches. Not every row has a clone size; where given, it reads once, few, many or a size class.

clone_size d_call j_call v_call cdr3_aa cdr3_nt
- - TRBJ1-3 TRBV6-1 CASQPLMSSGNTIYF TGTGCCAGTCAACCTTTAATGAGCTCTGGAAACACCATATATTTT
- - TRBJ2-3 TRBV5-4 CASSLVGQFTDTQYF TGTGCCAGCAGCTTGGTGGGTCAGTTCACAGATACGCAGTATTTT
- - TRBJ1-1 TRBV5-6 CASSLAHSLNTEAFF TGTGCCAGCAGCTTGGCCCACAGTCTGAACACTGAAGCTTTCTTT
- TRBD2 TRBJ2-5 TRBV28 CASSPGRTSGAPETQYF TGTGCCAGCAGCCCCGGGCGGACTAGCGGGGCGCCGGAGACCCAGTACTTC
few - TRBJ1-5 TRBV6-1 CASSAEGYSNQPQHF TGTGCCAGCAGTGCAGAAGGGTATAGCAATCAGCCCCAGCATTTT
once TRBD2 TRBJ2-3 TRBV6-5 CASRLAGATDTQYF TGTGCCAGCAGACTAGCGGGGGCCACAGATACGCAGTATTTT
- - TRBJ2-5 TRBV29-1 CSVGERDRGRLAGQGETQYF TGCAGCGTAGGAGAGCGGGACAGGGGTAGACTAGCGGGGCAAGGGGAGACCCAGTACTTC
- - TRBJ1-4 TRBV6-6 CASSYGQYEKLFF TGTGCCAGCAGTTATGGACAGTATGAAAAACTGTTTTTT
- - TRBJ2-1 TRBV9 CASSARQASYNEQFF TGTGCCAGCAGCGCCCGACAGGCATCCTACAATGAGCAGTTCTTC
- - TRBJ1-6 TRBV11-3 CASSLGGRDSPLHF TGTGCCAGCAGCTTGGGGGGGCGTGATTCACCCCTCCACTTT
- TRBD2 TRBJ2-5 TRBV7-7 CASSLGATSGPQETQYF TGTGCTAGCAGCTTAGGGGCGACTAGCGGACCCCAGGAGACCCAGTACTTC
- - TRBJ2-5 TRBV7-2 CASSATEETQYF TGTGCCAGCAGCGCTACCGAAGAGACCCAGTACTTC
- - TRBJ1-5 TRBV9 CASSVGQLNQPQHF TGTGCCAGCAGCGTAGGTCAACTCAATCAGCCCCAGCATTTT
- - TRBJ1-1 TRBV19 CASSKSLLSRNTEAFF TGTGCCAGTAGTAAAAGTTTGTTGTCTAGGAACACTGAAGCTTTCTTT
- TRBD1 TRBJ2-7 TRBV28 CASSSDRAYEQYF TGTGCCAGCAGTTCGGACAGGGCCTACGAGCAGTACTTC
- TRBD2 TRBJ2-5 TRBV5-1 CASSPGLVSETQYF TGCGCCAGCAGCCCCGGACTAGTTTCGGAGACCCAGTACTTC
few - TRBJ1-2 TRBV4-1 CASSQEVTVYGYTF TGCGCCAGCAGCCAAGAAGTGACAGTCTATGGCTACACCTTC
- - TRBJ1-1 TRBV5-5 CASSLVQVTEAFF TGTGCCAGCAGCTTGGTACAAGTCACTGAAGCTTTCTTT
- - TRBJ2-3 TRBV2 CAIRLRTDTQYF TGTGCCATTCGACTTCGCACAGATACGCAGTATTTT
- - TRBJ1-1 TRBV18 CASSHGQGNTEAFF TGTGCCAGCTCCCACGGGCAGGGGAACACTGAAGCTTTCTTT
- - TRBJ2-1 TRBV29-1 CSVGGNNEQFF TGCAGCGTTGGGGGGAACAATGAGCAGTTCTTC
- TRBD1 TRBJ1-4 TRBV7-9 CASSRGQGVNFEKLFF TGTGCCAGCAGCCGGGGACAGGGGGTTAATTTTGAAAAACTGTTTTTT
- TRBD1 TRBJ1-2 TRBV19 CASKPGRGQSIGYGYTF TGTGCCAGTAAACCTGGAAGGGGGCAATCTATAGGCTATGGCTACACCTTC
- - TRBJ1-5 TRBV27 CASSSPRADRSNQPQHF TGTGCCAGCAGTTCCCCCAGGGCAGACCGTAGCAATCAGCCCCAGCATTTT
- - TRBJ2-2 TRBV19 CASADANTGELFF TGTGCCAGCGCGGATGCGAACACCGGGGAGCTGTTTTTT
- - TRBJ1-4 TRBV9 CASSVIGEKLFF TGTGCCAGCAGCGTGATCGGTGAAAAACTGTTTTTT
- TRBD1 TRBJ1-2 TRBV5-6 CASSLSQGFGYTF TGTGCCAGCAGCTTGTCACAGGGGTTCGGCTACACCTTC
- - TRBJ1-1 TRBV7-2 CASSEPGLSTEAFF TGTGCCAGCAGCGAACCGGGACTGTCCACTGAAGCTTTCTTT
once TRBD1 TRBJ2-7 TRBV5-1 CASSLVPGQSYEQYF TGCGCCAGCAGCTTGGTGCCGGGACAGTCCTACGAGCAGTACTTC
- TRBD1 TRBJ1-2 TRBV29-1 CSVVPYRQGAGYTF TGCAGCGTTGTTCCCTATAGGCAGGGGGCTGGCTACACCTTC
few - TRBJ1-4 TRBV20-1 CSLSQGEKLFF TGCAGTCTATCGCAGGGAGAAAAACTGTTTTTT
- - TRBJ2-2 TRBV19 CASSTGGGTGELFF TGTGCCAGTAGTACCGGGGGCGGCACCGGGGAGCTGTTTTTT
- TRBD1 TRBJ1-5 TRBV4-3 CASSQEWNRGQGSQPQHF TGCGCCAGCAGCCAAGAGTGGAACAGGGGGCAAGGAAGTCAGCCCCAGCATTTT
- - TRBJ2-3 TRBV29-1 CSVVGGTDTQYF TGCAGCGTTGTGGGGGGCACAGATACGCAGTATTTT
- - TRBJ2-5 TRBV11-3 CASSSTRGGETQYF TGTGCCAGCAGCTCCACAAGGGGGGGAGAGACCCAGTACTTC
- - TRBJ1-1 TRBV30 CAWSVGNTEAFF TGTGCCTGGAGTGTAGGGAACACTGAAGCTTTCTTT
- - TRBJ2-7 TRBV19 CASSLPGLTYEQYF TGTGCCAGTAGCCTCCCCGGACTCACCTACGAGCAGTACTTC
once - TRBJ2-5 TRBV5-6 CASMVTRGQETQYF TGTGCCAGCATGGTCACGAGGGGGCAAGAGACCCAGTACTTC
- - TRBJ2-6 TRBV18 CASSPSSSGANVLTF TGTGCCAGCTCACCCTCTTCCTCTGGGGCCAACGTCCTGACTTTC
- - TRBJ1-1 TRBV19 CASSTPGRNPEAFF TGTGCCAGTAGTACCCCGGGACGAAATCCTGAAGCTTTCTTT
- - TRBJ1-2 TRBV6-1 CASNPSGNYGYTF TGTGCCAGCAACCCGTCGGGCAACTATGGCTACACCTTC
- - TRBJ1-3 TRBV10-3 CAIRDNLRGRVNSGNTIYF TGTGCCATCAGAGACAACCTCAGGGGACGGGTTAATTCTGGAAACACCATATATTTT
- - TRBJ2-5 TRBV11-2 CASSLDNQGETQYF TGTGCCAGCAGCTTAGATAATCAGGGGGAGACCCAGTACTTC
once - TRBJ1-5 TRBV6-5 CASSSWDNQPQHF TGTGCCAGCAGTTCCTGGGACAATCAGCCCCAGCATTTT
- - TRBJ1-2 TRBV19 CASSPGGAVSGYTF TGTGCCAGTAGCCCGGGGGGCGCGGTATCTGGCTACACCTTC